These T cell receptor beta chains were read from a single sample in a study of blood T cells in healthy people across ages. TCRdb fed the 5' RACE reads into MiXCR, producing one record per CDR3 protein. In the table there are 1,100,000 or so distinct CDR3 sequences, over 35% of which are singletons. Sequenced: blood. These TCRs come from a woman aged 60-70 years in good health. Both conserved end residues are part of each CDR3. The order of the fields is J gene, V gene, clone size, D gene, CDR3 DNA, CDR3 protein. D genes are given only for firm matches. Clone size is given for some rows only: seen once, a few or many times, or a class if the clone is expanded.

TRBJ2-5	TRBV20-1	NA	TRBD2	TGCAGTGCAGCAACCGGGACTAGCGGGAATGAGCAGTACTTC	CSAATGTSGNEQYF
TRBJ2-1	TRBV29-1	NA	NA	TGCAGCGTTGATCGTGGGCCGGTAAATGAGCAGTTCTTC	CSVDRGPVNEQFF
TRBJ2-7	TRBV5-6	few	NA	TGTGCCAGCAGCATCGGACGTGAGCAGTACTTC	CASSIGREQYF
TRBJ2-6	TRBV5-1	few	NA	TGCGCCAGCAGTTCCGAGTCTGGGGCCAACGTCCTGACTTTC	CASSSESGANVLTF
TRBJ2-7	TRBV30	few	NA	TGTGCCTGGAGTGCGGGGGCCTACGAGCAGTACTTC	CAWSAGAYEQYF
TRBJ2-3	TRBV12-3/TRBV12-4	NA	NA	TGTGCCAGCAGCCCTGTCGGGACCCCCGAAGATACGCAGTATTTT	CASSPVGTPEDTQYF
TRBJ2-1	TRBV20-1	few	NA	TGCAGTGAGACTAGGGGGGGGAATGAGCAGTTCTTC	CSETRGGNEQFF
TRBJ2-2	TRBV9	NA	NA	TGTGCCAGCAGCGGAGGAGGGGGCCCGAGTTCGGCCGGGGAGCTGTTTTTT	CASSGGGGPSSAGELFF
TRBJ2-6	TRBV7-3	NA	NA	TGTGCCAGCAGCCCCACCTTGGGGCAGGGATCCCCGCGCTCTGGGGCCAACGTCCTGACTTTC	CASSPTLGQGSPRSGANVLTF
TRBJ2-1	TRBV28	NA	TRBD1	TGTGCCAGCAGTTTAACCCCGACAGGGTCCCGCAATGAGCAGTTCTTC	CASSLTPTGSRNEQFF
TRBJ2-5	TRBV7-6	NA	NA	TGTGCCAGCAGCTTATTCTCCGGGACCCCGGGGGAGACCCAGTACTTC	CASSLFSGTPGETQYF
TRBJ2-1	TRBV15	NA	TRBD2	TGTGCCACCAGCAGCTTAGGAGCGGGAGGAATGAACAATGAGCAGTTCTTC	CATSSLGAGGMNNEQFF
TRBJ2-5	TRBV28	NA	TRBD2	TGTGCCTGCAGCGGGGGGGTGGAGACCCAGTACTTC	CACSGGVETQYF
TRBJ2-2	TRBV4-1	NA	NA	TGCGCCAGCAGCCAAGAAGAGGACAAGCTCTGGGACACCGGGGAGCTGTTTTTT	CASSQEEDKLWDTGELFF
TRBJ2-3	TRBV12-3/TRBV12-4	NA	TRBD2	TGTGCCAGCACCATTAGCGGGACTAGCACAGATACGCAGTATTTT	CASTISGTSTDTQYF
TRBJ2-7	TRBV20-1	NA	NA	TGCAGTGCTAGAGATACGGCAGGGACGGACGAGCAGTACTTC	CSARDTAGTDEQYF
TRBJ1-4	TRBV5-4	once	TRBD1	TGTGCCAGCAGCTTGCGACAGGGTGATGAAAAACTGTTTTTT	CASSLRQGDEKLFF
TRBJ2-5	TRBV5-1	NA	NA	TGCGCCAGCAGCTTGGCCTCAGGGAGTGGGGAGCAGTACTTC	CASSLASGSGEQYF
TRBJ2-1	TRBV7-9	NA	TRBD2	TGTGCCAGCAGCTCCCCGCACGGGACTAGCGGGATTGGGCGGTTCTTC	CASSSPHGTSGIGRFF
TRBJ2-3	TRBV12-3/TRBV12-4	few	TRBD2	TGTGCCAGCAGCCACTCCGGGACTAGCACCACAGATACGCAGTATTTT	CASSHSGTSTTDTQYF
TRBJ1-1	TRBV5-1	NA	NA	TGCGCCAGCAGCTTGTGGGGGGGCTCGACGAACACTGAAGCTTTCTTT	CASSLWGGSTNTEAFF
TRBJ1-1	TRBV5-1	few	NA	TGCGCCAGCAACTTCGACCGGGGCACTGAAGCTTTCTTT	CASNFDRGTEAFF
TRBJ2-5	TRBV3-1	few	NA	TGTGCCAGCAGCCAAGGGCAGAAGTCGGAGACCCAGTACTTC	CASSQGQKSETQYF
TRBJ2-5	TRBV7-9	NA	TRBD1	TGTGCCAGCAGCCCAACGGGACAGGTAGTAGAGACCCAGTACTTC	CASSPTGQVVETQYF
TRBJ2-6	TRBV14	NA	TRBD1	TGTGCCAGCAGCCGAGTCGGACAGGGCCACAACGTCCTGACTTTC	CASSRVGQGHNVLTF
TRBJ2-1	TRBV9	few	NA	TGTGCCAGCAGTGATACCCGGGGCCAGGGCCCCAATGAGCAGTTCTTC	CASSDTRGQGPNEQFF
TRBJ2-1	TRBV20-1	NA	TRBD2	TGCAGTGCTCGCGGGGTAGCGGGGGGCCTACACTACAATGAGCAGTTCTTC	CSARGVAGGLHYNEQFF
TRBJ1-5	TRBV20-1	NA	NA	TGCAGTGCTTCTATTAGCAATCAGCCCCAGCATTTT	CSASISNQPQHF
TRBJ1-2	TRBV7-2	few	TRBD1	TGTGCCAGCAGCCCAGGGGGACAGGGGGGATTTAACTATGGCTACACCTTC	CASSPGGQGGFNYGYTF